The next 30 T cell receptor beta chains were all read from a single sample in a study of shared clonotypes between healthy human individuals. Clones were read by immunoSEQ multiplex PCR, and TCRdb kept only the in-frame ones, dropping some. The sample has millions of clones, more than 90% seen once. The sample comprised naive CD4+ T cells sorted from blood. This sample's subset: CD45RA+ positively selected. These receptors all stem from a man between 18 and 29 years old in good health.

The V gene is TRBV19, the J gene TRBJ2-2; D remains unclear. CDR1 and CDR2 from the germline V gene are LNHDA and SQIVND (reference sequence). The CDR3 spans 12 residues. The V end lost 7 bases, the J end lost 4 bases, and 7 bases lay between the germline ends. The CDR3 here is CASMTFTGELFF. For the CDR3, the DNA is TGTGCCAGTATGACTTTCACCGGGGAGCTGTTTTTT.

As for this clone: Other DNA sequences within the sample encode an identical CDR3. The chain uses TRBV27 and TRBJ2-1; D might be TRBD2 (6 bases). The CDR3 contains 13 residues. Germline V gives CDR1 MNHEY, CDR2 SMNVEV (reference sequence). V was pared by 5 bases and J by 7 bases, with 12 bases between. As DNA, the CDR3 is TGTGCCAGCAGTCTGAACCGGGGGAATGAGCAGTTCTTC. It is translated as CASSLNRGNEQFF.

This chain uses TRBV11-2 with TRBJ2-5, with 8 bases identical to TRBD1. The length of the CDR3 is 14 residues. Germline trimming cut 0 bases from V and 5 bases from J; bases unmatched to any gene: 2. CDR1 and CDR2 from the germline V gene are SGHAT and FQNNGV. The CDR3 DNA sequence: TGTGCCAGCAGCTTAGACAGGGGGCTTGAGACCCAGTACTTC. It yields the protein CASSLDRGLETQYF.

The chain couples TRBV10-3 to TRBJ2-2; D gene unclear. V was cut by 8 bases and J by 0 bases, with 13 bases left in between. Germline-derived CDR1 and CDR2 are ENHRY and SYGVKD. The length of the CDR3 is 15 residues. CDR3 DNA sequence: TGTGCCATCCCCGCCTCGGCCTCGAACACCGGGGAGCTGTTTTTT. Its protein is CAIPASASNTGELFF.

About this clone: Other DNA sequences within the sample encode an identical CDR3. V usage is TRBV7-2 and J usage is TRBJ2-5; D possibly corresponds to TRBD1 (6 bases). The germline CDR1 and CDR2 sequences are SGHTA and FQGNSA. The ends were cut back, 5 bases at V and 4 bases at J, with 11 bases in the middle. The CDR3 is 13 residues long. The CDR3 nucleotides read TGTGCCAGCAGCACGGGACAACGAGAGACCCAGTACTTC. This encodes CASSTGQRETQYF.

This chain uses TRBV10-3 with TRBJ1-2; 11 bases line up with TRBD1. The CDR3 has 15 residues. Germline V gives CDR1 ENHRY, CDR2 SYGVKD. The trim removed 3 bases at V and 6 bases at J, leaving 6 bases unmatched. The chain's CDR3 is CAISDIRDRGDGYTF. DNA for the CDR3: TGTGCCATCAGTGATATCCGGGACAGGGGGGATGGCTACACCTTC.

The chain joins TRBV4-3 to TRBJ1-5; D is undetermined. The V end lost 5 bases, the J end lost 1 base, and 24 bases lay between the germline ends. The CDR3 spans 19 residues. The germline CDR1 and CDR2 sequences are LGHNA and YSLEER. CDR3 protein: CASSSTLSLSHPSNQPQHF. In DNA form, the CDR3 reads TGCGCCAGCAGCTCAACACTGTCCCTATCACACCCGAGCAATCAGCCCCAGCATTTT.

The chain joins TRBV7-8 to TRBJ2-3, with D perhaps matching TRBD2 (7 bases). The CDR3 length is 16 residues. V was shortened by 4 bases and J by 0 bases, with 14 bases between the two germline ends. Looked up from germline, CDR1 is SGHVS and CDR2 is FQNEAQ. For the CDR3, the DNA is TGTGCCAGCAGCTGGGGGGCGGGGGCGAGCACAGATACGCAGTATTTT. This gives the protein CASSWGAGASTDTQYF.

This clone is a singleton in its sample. CDR3 bases: TGTGCCAGCAGTTACTCGAGGACTAGCGACTACAATGAGCAGTTCTTC. This codes for CASSYSRTSDYNEQFF. The V gene is TRBV6-6, the J gene TRBJ2-1, with TRBD2 matching over 9 bases. CDR3 size: 16 residues. Germline values: CDR1 MNHNY, CDR2 SVGAGI (reference sequence). J lost 3 bases, V lost 0 bases, and 3 bases had no gene match.

In this sample, this clone turned up a few times. This rearrangement joins TRBV6-5 to TRBJ1-5; 9 nucleotides line up with TRBD1. The CDR3 contains 15 residues. Trimming took 6 bases from V and 4 from J; bases not matched to a gene: 7. Germline V gene data show CDR1 as MNHEY and CDR2 as SVGAGI. The DNA of the CDR3 is TGTGCCAGCAGCCAACCCGGGACAGGGAATCAGCCCCAGCATTTT. Its protein is CASSQPGTGNQPQHF.

The genes are TRBV25-1 and TRBJ1-6; 10 nucleotides align to TRBD1. J lost 7 bases, V lost 4 bases, and 13 bases had no gene match. The CDR3 contains 18 residues. CDR1 is MGHDK and CDR2 is SYGVNS in the germline V gene. Here the CDR3 DNA reads TGTGCCAGCAGTGGACCCGACAGGGGGCCCCTCCGGAATTCACCCCTCCACTTT. Amino acid sequence: CASSGPDRGPLRNSPLHF.

This chain uses TRBV30 with TRBJ2-1, with 14 positions matching TRBD2. CDR1 and CDR2 from the germline V gene are GTSNPN and SVGIG (reference sequence). The CDR3 totals 14 residues. The ends lost 1 base at V and 14 bases at J; junction bases unmatched: 7. DNA of the CDR3: TGTGCCTGGAGTGGGGGGACTAGCGGGAGTAAAAAGTTCTTC. Protein product: CAWSGGTSGSKKFF.

With respect to this clone: The sample contains more than one DNA sequence encoding this CDR3. The chain employs TRBV6-6 and TRBJ2-7; weak D call: TRBD2 (5 bases). The CDR3 is 13 amino acids. The V end lost 8 bases, the J end lost 0 bases, and 11 bases lay between the germline ends. Germline V gene data show CDR1 as MNHNY and CDR2 as SVGAGI (reference sequence). The chain's CDR3 is CASSSGGSYEQYF. The CDR3 region has the DNA TGTGCCAGCTCGTCCGGAGGCTCCTACGAGCAGTACTTC.

A single count supports this clone. The J gene is TRBJ2-6, the V gene TRBV30; D is unresolved. CDR1 and CDR2 (germline): GTSNPN, SVGIG (reference sequence). CDR3 length equals 11 residues. Trimming removed 7 bases from V and 0 bases from J, with 1 base in between. CDR3 amino acids: CAYSGANVLTF. CDR3 sequence (DNA): TGTGCCTACTCTGGGGCCAACGTCCTGACTTTC.

The V and J genes are TRBV11-2 and TRBJ1-1; D unresolved. The germline V gene has CDR1 SGHAT and CDR2 FQNNGV. This CDR3 has 13 amino acids. Between the trimmed V and J ends, which lost 1 base and 4 bases, there was a span of 7 bases. CDR3 region: CASSLVSLTEAFF. The CDR3, as DNA: TGTGCCAGCAGCTTAGTAAGTCTCACTGAAGCTTTCTTT.

The J gene is TRBJ1-4, the V gene TRBV19; maybe TRBD1 (5 bases). This CDR3 is 14 amino acids long. CDR1 and CDR2 (germline): LNHDA, SQIVND (reference sequence). Trimming stripped 3 bases from V and 5 bases from J, with 10 bases between. Here the CDR3 reads CASSIRATNEKLFF. The CDR3 DNA follows: TGTGCCAGTAGTATCAGGGCCACGAATGAAAAACTGTTTTTT.

With respect to this clone: One junction end does not reproduce the germline sequence, and a read error may be involved. The genes are TRBV2 and TRBJ2-7, with D perhaps matching TRBD2 (6 bases). Germline lookup yields CDR1 SNHLY and CDR2 FYNNEI. This CDR3 has 12 amino acids. CDR3 residues: CASRAGGTESNF. CDR3 bases: TGTGCCAGCAGAGCTGGAGGGACGGAAAGCAACTTC.

The V and J genes are TRBV27 and TRBJ1-2, with a possible D match to TRBD1 (6 bases). This CDR3 has 18 amino acids. Germline V CDR1 and CDR2: MNHEY, SMNVEV (reference sequence). The V and J ends lost 3 bases and 1 base respectively, with 21 bases between them. For the CDR3, the DNA is TGTGCCAGCAGTTTGTCCCCGGGACAACTATCCCTTAACTATGGCTACACCTTC. Its translation is CASSLSPGQLSLNYGYTF.

The chain is built from TRBV27 and TRBJ1-2; tentative D call: TRBD1 (6 bases). Germline assignment: CDR1 MNHEY and CDR2 SMNVEV (reference sequence). The CDR3 has 15 amino acids. Trimming removed 4 bases at V and 0 bases at J, with 12 bases between. This CDR3 is CASSYRASTNYGYTF. Here the CDR3 DNA reads TGTGCCAGCAGTTACAGGGCATCAACTAACTATGGCTACACCTTC.

Points on this clone: At the DNA level, this CDR3 is encoded by other sequences in the same sample as well. V is TRBV29-1 and J is TRBJ1-1; no clear D gene. The CDR3 has 12 amino acids. V shed 4 bases and J shed 0 bases, with 6 bases lying between them. Germline V gene lookup returns CDR1 SQVTM and CDR2 ANQGSEA. The CDR3 region is CSVGHLNTEAFF. In DNA form, the CDR3 reads TGCAGCGTTGGACACCTGAACACTGAAGCTTTCTTT.

The CDR3 spells CASKFTGTGSGEQYF. CDR3 bases: TGTGCCAGTAAATTTACCGGGACAGGATCTGGCGAGCAGTACTTC. The chain uses TRBV19 and TRBJ2-7; 8 bases match TRBD1. With V trimmed by 7 bases and J by 6 bases, 14 bases remained unmatched. This CDR3 contains 15 residues. CDR1 is LNHDA and CDR2 is SQIVND in the germline V gene (reference sequence).

The CDR3 DNA sequence: TGTGCCACTACCAGAAGTGGGACTAGCTCTTACGAGCAGTACTTC. Translated: CATTRSGTSSYEQYF. This rearrangement joins TRBV7-9 to TRBJ2-7, with TRBD2 matching 9 bases. This CDR3 spans 15 amino acids. The ends lost 10 bases at V and 4 bases at J; junction bases unmatched: 14. CDR1 SEHNR and CDR2 FQNEAQ come from the germline V gene (reference sequence).

Worth noting for this clone: Within the sample, other DNA sequences also encode this same CDR3. The chain is built from TRBV2 and TRBJ2-7, with TRBD2 matching over 10 bases. The length of the CDR3 is 14 residues. V shed 4 bases and J 1 base; nucleotides not matched to a gene: 1. Germline-derived CDR1 and CDR2 are SNHLY and FYNNEI. The CDR3 sequence: CASSGTSGSYEQYF. As DNA, the CDR3 is TGTGCCAGCAGTGGGACTAGCGGATCCTACGAGCAGTACTTC.

The V gene is TRBV11-3, the J gene TRBJ2-1; tentatively, D is TRBD2 (5 bases). Germline values: CDR1 SGHNT, CDR2 YENEEA. V was shortened by 3 bases and J by 7 bases, with 7 bases between the two germline ends. The CDR3 length is 12 residues. The DNA for the CDR3 is TGTGCCAGCAGCTTCGGGGAGAATGAGCAGTTCTTC. This translates into CASSFGENEQFF.

The rearrangement joins TRBV11-3 to TRBJ2-7; D perhaps matches TRBD1 (5 bases). Trimming stripped 1 base from V and 5 bases from J, with 9 bases between. CDR1 SGHNT and CDR2 YENEEA come from the germline V gene. The CDR3 is 13 amino acids. The CDR3 region is CASSLGPQDEQYF. The CDR3 DNA sequence: TGTGCCAGCAGCTTAGGACCACAGGACGAGCAGTACTTC.

V gene TRBV18 combines with J gene TRBJ1-1; D gene ambiguous. V was clipped by 2 bases and J by 1 base, with 11 bases between them. The CDR3 consists of 15 residues. In germline, CDR1 is KGHSH, CDR2 LQKENI. The CDR3 region is CASSPGLGRNTEAFF. Here the CDR3 DNA reads TGTGCCAGCTCACCAGGGTTAGGGCGGAACACTGAAGCTTTCTTT.

The J gene is TRBJ1-5, the V gene TRBV5-1; D is undetermined. The CDR3 is 15 amino acids. V gave up 3 bases and J gave up 0 bases, with 10 bases separating them. Germline CDR1 and CDR2: SGHRS and YFSETQ. CDR3 DNA sequence: TGCGCCAGCAGCTCCGACGGGAATAGCAATCAGCCCCAGCATTTT. It specifies CASSSDGNSNQPQHF.

The J gene is TRBJ2-7, the V gene TRBV15; D call uncertain. From germline, CDR1 is LNHNV and CDR2 YYDKDF (reference sequence). The length of the CDR3 is 14 residues. Trimming pared 0 bases from V and 8 bases from J, leaving 14 bases between. CDR3: CATSRDRQATKQYF. For the CDR3, the DNA is TGTGCCACCAGCAGAGATCGCCAGGCGACCAAGCAGTACTTC.

This sequence joins TRBV25-1 and TRBJ1-4; D is perhaps TRBD1 (5 bases). Germline CDR1 and CDR2: MGHDK and SYGVNS. The CDR3 contains 13 residues. V shed 4 bases and J shed 8 bases, with 11 bases lying between them. CDR3 sequence: CASSGGGEEKLFF. CDR3 nucleotide sequence: TGTGCCAGCAGTGGGGGCGGGGAGGAAAAACTGTTTTTT.

The chain combines TRBV30 with TRBJ1-2, with TRBD1 matching 7 bases. This CDR3 comprises 12 residues. The germline gives CDR1 GTSNPN, CDR2 SVGIG (reference sequence). The ends lost 4 bases at V and 6 bases at J; junction bases unmatched: 5. The CDR3 DNA reads TGTGCCTGGACTCTCGACAGGGATGGCTACACCTTC. It encodes CAWTLDRDGYTF.